This passage covers 14 T cell receptor beta chains from one sample sequenced in a study of CD8 T cells in ankylosing spondylitis. Using its own MiXCR run on the 5' RACE reads, TCRdb lists one record per CDR3 protein. This table has some 46,000 distinct CDR3 sequences, roughly 9.6% appearing once. The sequenced sample consisted of blood, either unsorted or a sorted T cell fraction (not recorded which). Every receptor here comes from a male donor with ankylosing spondylitis or in good health (not recorded which).

In its sample, this clonotype was seen a few times. The chain combines TRBV6-1 with TRBJ2-3, with D hard to call. The CDR3 has 15 amino acids. Per germline, CDR1 MNHNS and CDR2 SASEGT. V was cut by 2 bases and J by 2 bases, with 11 bases left in between. The CDR3 sequence is CASSELPPNTDTQYF. DNA for the CDR3: TGTGCCAGCAGTGAACTGCCCCCAAACACAGATACGCAGTATTTT.

The chain uses TRBV19 and TRBJ2-7, with 12 bases matching TRBD2. J gave up 6 bases and V 6 bases, and 6 bases lay outside the gene matches. The CDR3 has 14 residues. CDR1 LNHDA and CDR2 SQIVND come from the germline V gene (reference sequence). The CDR3 region is CASRQGLAGGEQYF. The CDR3 DNA follows: TGTGCCAGTAGACAGGGACTAGCGGGTGGCGAGCAGTACTTC.

This clonotype was counted at least ten times. This chain links TRBV29-1 with TRBJ2-2; D is perhaps TRBD1 (6 bases). Germline-derived CDR1 and CDR2 are SQVTM and ANQGSEA. The CDR3 runs 14 residues. V lost 5 bases and J 8 bases, leaving 18 bases between the germline ends. In DNA, the CDR3 is TGCAGCGTTATGTATACGACAGGCTCAGGGGAGCTGTTTTTT. Residues: CSVMYTTGSGELFF.

This clonotype was recorded a few times. Here the CDR3 DNA reads TGCGCCAGCAGCTCTACGGGACAGGGCACCGGGGAGCTGTTTTTT. Its protein is CASSSTGQGTGELFF. The chain joins TRBV5-1 to TRBJ2-2, with TRBD1 matching 9 bases. The CDR3 spans 15 residues. With V trimmed by 3 bases and J by 4 bases, 4 bases remained unmatched. From germline, CDR1 is SGHRS and CDR2 YFSETQ.

The chain is built from TRBV5-1 and TRBJ2-2; unclear D gene. V was trimmed by 2 bases and J by 1 base, leaving 6 bases between them. Germline values: CDR1 SGHRS, CDR2 YFSETQ. The length of the CDR3 is 14 residues. The CDR3 sequence: CASSFSQNTGELFF. CDR3 nucleotides: TGCGCCAGCAGCTTTTCACAGAACACCGGGGAGCTGTTTTTT.

This clonotype was recorded at least ten times. The V gene is TRBV6-5, the J gene TRBJ1-1, with D uncertain. CDR1 is MNHEY, CDR2 SVGAGI, per germline. Between the trimmed V and J ends, which lost 5 bases and 1 base, there was a span of 11 bases. The CDR3 covers 14 residues. CDR3 residues: CASSPFAGNTEAFF. CDR3 nucleotides: TGTGCCAGCAGTCCCTTCGCCGGGAACACTGAAGCTTTCTTT.

Comments on this clonotype: Compared with germline, one end of the junction differs, possibly owing to a read error. The V and J genes are TRBV29-1 and TRBJ1-2; no firm D call. CDR1 is SQVTM and CDR2 is ANQGSEA in the germline V gene. The CDR3 runs to 14 residues. The CDR3 coding sequence is TGCAGCGTGGAAGCCGGGATAGGCCTTTATGGCTACACCTTC. Its protein product is CSVEAGIGLYGYTF.

This clonotype has ten or more counts. The gene calls are TRBV20-1 and TRBJ2-1; 7 bases are shared with TRBD2. The junction had 13 bases not matched to a gene; V was cut back by 5 bases and J by 6 bases. The CDR3 runs to 15 residues. The germline V gene has CDR1 DFQATT and CDR2 SNEGSKA (reference sequence). CDR3 sequence: CSALGGGTGRNEQFF. The CDR3 nucleotides read TGCAGTGCTCTGGGGGGGGGAACAGGTCGCAATGAGCAGTTCTTC.

This clonotype has more than one count but fewer than ten. The V gene is TRBV7-8, the J gene TRBJ2-3; a weak D match, TRBD1 (6 bases). The CDR3 runs to 18 residues. The V and J ends lost 4 bases and 0 bases respectively, with 20 bases between them. Germline CDR1 is SGHVS and CDR2 is FQNEAQ. The CDR3 DNA follows: TGTGCCAGCAGCTCAAACCTCGTAACGCAGGGGAGCACAGATACGCAGTATTTT. Its protein product is CASSSNLVTQGSTDTQYF.

The sample holds many counts of this clonotype. The J gene is TRBJ1-1, the V gene TRBV12-3 or TRBV12-4; D not certain. The CDR3 length is 15 residues. Deletions cut 7 bases from V and 1 base from J, with 16 bases between. The CDR3 DNA reads as TGTGCCAGCACTAATGGGGTGTTAGGGAACACTGAAGCTTTCTTT. Its translation is CASTNGVLGNTEAFF.

J is TRBJ1-2 and V is TRBV28; D is unclear. CDR1 MDHEN and CDR2 SYDVKM come from the germline V gene. There are 15 residues in the CDR3. V was cut by 6 bases and J by 0 bases, with 14 bases left in between. The CDR3 is CASRAPLAANYGYTF. The CDR3 DNA reads as TGTGCCAGCAGGGCTCCTCTCGCAGCTAACTATGGCTACACCTTC.

This clonotype was counted a single time. The gene calls are TRBV12-3 or TRBV12-4 and TRBJ1-5; D uncertain. Trimming took 6 bases from V and 4 from J, leaving 16 bases between them. This CDR3 region has 15 residues. As DNA, the CDR3 is TGTGCCAGCAGCCTCCTCGCGAAGGGAAATCAGCCCCAGCATTTT. It encodes CASSLLAKGNQPQHF.

This clonotype was found a few times. V is TRBV5-1 and J is TRBJ2-5; D is undetermined. V lost 0 bases to trimming and J lost 0 bases, with 6 bases between them. Germline V CDR1 and CDR2: SGHRS, YFSETQ. The CDR3 runs to 14 residues. The CDR3 reads CASSLGQNQETQYF. The CDR3 DNA reads as TGCGCCAGCAGCTTGGGGCAGAACCAAGAGACCCAGTACTTC. The whole variable domain, filled in from reference TRBV5-1 and TRBJ2-5, reads KAGVTQTPRYLIKTRGQQVTLSCSPISGHRSVSWYQQTPGQGLQFLFEYFSETQRNKGNFPGRFSGRQFSNSRSEMNVSTLELGDSALYLCASSLGQNQETQYFGPGTRLLVL.

This chain links TRBV5-1 with TRBJ2-5; D tentatively reads TRBD1 or TRBD2 (5 bases each). The V end was cut by 0 bases, the J end by 2 bases, with 11 bases between. CDR1 is SGHRS and CDR2 is YFSETQ in the germline V gene. The length of the CDR3 is 15 residues. In DNA form, the CDR3 reads TGCGCCAGCAGCTTGGCCACGGGGCAGCAAGAGACCCAGTACTTC. Translating it yields CASSLATGQQETQYF.